The rows below give T cell receptor beta chains drawn from one sample of a study of T cell changes during pregnancy in multiple sclerosis. TCRdb keeps only in-frame clones here, not all; method: immunoSEQ multiplex PCR. The sample has almost 55,000 clones, under 95% seen once. Sequenced here: CD8+ T cells from peripheral blood mononuclear cells, sampled before pregnancy. These receptors were collected from a female donor with multiple sclerosis, enrolled in a pregnancy study. Both conserved end residues are part of each CDR3. A D gene is named only where the DNA matches it firmly. Size is stated for part of the rows, as once, few or many counts, or as a class when the clone is expanded.

CDR3 DNA,CDR3 protein,J gene,V gene,clone size,CDR3 length,D gene
TGTGCCAGCAGCTCGGTGGGGCAGGGATCCTACGAGCAGTACTTC,CASSSVGQGSYEQYF,TRBJ2-7,TRBV13,NA,15,NA
TGTGCCATCAGTGAGTACAGACACTACGAGCAGTACTTC,CAISEYRHYEQYF,TRBJ2-7,TRBV10-3,NA,13,NA
TGCGCCAGCGGGTCGGGGGTATGGACTGAAGCTTTCTTT,CASGSGVWTEAFF,TRBJ1-1,TRBV4-1,NA,13,NA
NA,CASSSTISVLETQYF,TRBJ2-5,TRBV27,NA,15,NA
TGTGCCAGCAGTACCCGGGACAGGGGGTCAGATACGCAGTATTTT,CASSTRDRGSDTQYF,TRBJ2-3,TRBV27,NA,15,TRBD1
TGTGCCAGCCGAGAACCGGGACTAGAAGCTTTCTTT,CASREPGLEAFF,TRBJ1-1,TRBV19,NA,12,NA
TGTGCCAGCAGCCAATGGTCTAGCGGGGGCTCCTACGAGCAGTACTTC,CASSQWSSGGSYEQYF,TRBJ2-7,TRBV16,few,16,TRBD2
TGTGCCAGCAGGGACGGGGGCACTGAAGCTTTCTTT,CASRDGGTEAFF,TRBJ1-1,TRBV6-5,NA,12,NA
TGTGCCAGCACCGGGGGGCTGTCGGTCCCTGAAGCTTTCTTT,CASTGGLSVPEAFF,TRBJ1-1,TRBV5-8,NA,14,NA
TGTGCCAGCAGCGTAGAAGGGGGGGCCAGCTGGCGAGGAGATACGCAGTATTTT,CASSVEGGASWRGDTQYF,TRBJ2-3,TRBV9,NA,18,NA
TGTGCCAGCAGCTTTCCAGAGACAGGGACCTACGAGCAGTACTTC,CASSFPETGTYEQYF,TRBJ2-7,TRBV5-4,NA,15,TRBD1
TGTGCCAGCAGCTTACGAGGGTCGGAGAACTATGGCTACACCTTC,CASSLRGSENYGYTF,TRBJ1-2,TRBV7-9,once,15,NA
TGCGCCAGCAGCCAGGAGGCAAACTCTGGGGCCAACGTCCTGACTTTC,CASSQEANSGANVLTF,TRBJ2-6,TRBV4-3,few,16,NA
TGCGCCAGCAGCCAAGTATCGAGGGACAGGACCTATGGCTACACCTTC,CASSQVSRDRTYGYTF,TRBJ1-2,TRBV4-1,NA,16,TRBD1
TGTGCCAGCAGCCAATCAGGACTAACCGGGGAGCTGTTTTTT,CASSQSGLTGELFF,TRBJ2-2,TRBV16,NA,14,NA
TGTGCCAGCAGCTTAACTAGCGGGGGATTTTACGAGCAGTACTTC,CASSLTSGGFYEQYF,TRBJ2-7,TRBV7-3,once,15,TRBD2
TGTGCCAGCAGTTGGGACAGGGCGAACACTGAAGCTTTCTTT,CASSWDRANTEAFF,TRBJ1-1,TRBV27,NA,14,TRBD1
TGTGCCAGCAGCCCCGGGGTTAATGGCTACACCTTC,CASSPGVNGYTF,TRBJ1-2,TRBV6-5,NA,12,NA
TGTGCCAGCAGCCCTAGCACAGATACGCAGTATTTT,CASSPSTDTQYF,TRBJ2-3,TRBV7-6,NA,12,NA
TGTGCCAGCGGTCGCATTTCCGGGGAGCTCCACAATGAGCAGTTCTTC,CASGRISGELHNEQFF,TRBJ2-1,TRBV2,NA,16,NA
TGCGCCAGCAGCCAAGAATCAGGTGGAAACACCATATATTTT,CASSQESGGNTIYF,TRBJ1-3,TRBV4-1,once,14,NA
TGTGCCAGCAGCTTCGGTCCCGAGGGCACAGATACGCAGTATTTT,CASSFGPEGTDTQYF,TRBJ2-3,TRBV7-7,NA,15,NA
TGTGCCAGCAGCACAGGGGGGGCGAACACTGAAGCTTTCTTT,CASSTGGANTEAFF,TRBJ1-1,TRBV5-6,NA,14,TRBD1
TGTGCCAGCAGACCTAGGGGCTCCTACGAGCAGTACTTC,CASRPRGSYEQYF,TRBJ2-7,TRBV11-2,NA,13,NA
TGCGCCAGCAGTCGCAGGGAGGGCACAGATACGCAGTATTTT,CASSRREGTDTQYF,TRBJ2-3,TRBV4-3,once,14,NA
TGTGCCAGTAGCTTAGAGAGCGGGGGGAGCACAGATACGCAGTATTTT,CASSLESGGSTDTQYF,TRBJ2-3,TRBV7-6,NA,16,TRBD2
TGTGCCAGCAGCTTAGGGAGGTCCGGGGAGCTGTTTTTT,CASSLGRSGELFF,TRBJ2-2,TRBV13,NA,13,NA
TGCGCCAGCAGCCAGGGACTGGGGGGGGATTATTCACCCCTCCACTTT,CASSQGLGGDYSPLHF,TRBJ1-6,TRBV4-3,few,16,NA
TGTGCCAGCTTGGGACTAGCGGGGGGGCCTGGATCCGGGGAGCTGTTTTTT,CASLGLAGGPGSGELFF,TRBJ2-2,TRBV7-2,NA,17,TRBD2
TGTGCCAGCAGCACCCCTCAGGGGTCTGGGGCCAACGTCCTGACTTTC,CASSTPQGSGANVLTF,TRBJ2-6,TRBV9,NA,16,NA
TGTGCCTGGAGTGCGGGGGAATCTACCTACGAGCAGTACTTC,CAWSAGESTYEQYF,TRBJ2-7,TRBV30,NA,14,NA
TGTGCCAGCAGCGGGCGGGGGACCTACGAGCAGTACTTC,CASSGRGTYEQYF,TRBJ2-7,TRBV9,NA,13,TRBD2
TGTGCCAGCAGCTCAGGGATCAGCACAGATACGCAGTATTTT,CASSSGISTDTQYF,TRBJ2-3,TRBV5-6,NA,14,NA
TGTGCCAGCAGCTCCGGGGACACCAATAGCAATCAGCCCCAGCATTTT,CASSSGDTNSNQPQHF,TRBJ1-5,TRBV13,medium-sized,16,NA
TGTGCCAGCAGCGTAGGAAGGGGCCTCCAAGAGACCCAGTACTTC,CASSVGRGLQETQYF,TRBJ2-5,TRBV9,NA,15,NA
TGTGCCAGCAGTCTAATGCCGGTTCTAGCGGGGATTGGGACCACAGATACGCAGTATTTT,CASSLMPVLAGIGTTDTQYF,TRBJ2-3,TRBV27,NA,20,TRBD2
TGCGCCAGCAGCCCACAGCGGAGTCAGCCCCAGCATTTT,CASSPQRSQPQHF,TRBJ1-5,TRBV4-1,NA,13,NA
TGTGCCAGCAGTTTGGGCACCGGGGAGAATGGCTACACCTTC,CASSLGTGENGYTF,TRBJ1-2,TRBV27,NA,14,NA
TGTGCCAGCAGTAGACAGGGGGCTCGAGAGACCCAGTACTTC,CASSRQGARETQYF,TRBJ2-5,TRBV27,NA,14,TRBD1
TGTGCCAGCCGTTTCCCCGGTAACTATGGCTACACCTTC,CASRFPGNYGYTF,TRBJ1-2,TRBV6-1,NA,13,NA
TGTGCCAGCAGCTTAGGCACAGAGCAGTACTTC,CASSLGTEQYF,TRBJ2-7,TRBV7-2,NA,11,NA
TGTGCCAGCAGTGAAGGTGGTTTCGTGGCGGACACTGAAGCTTTCTTT,CASSEGGFVADTEAFF,TRBJ1-1,TRBV6-1,NA,16,NA
TGTGCCAGCAGCGTGCATCGAAACAGCTACGAGCAGTACTTC,CASSVHRNSYEQYF,TRBJ2-7,TRBV7-3,NA,14,NA
TGTGCCAGCAGCCCAAACACCGGGGAGCTGTTTTTT,CASSPNTGELFF,TRBJ2-2,TRBV9,NA,12,NA
TGTGCCAGCAGCGCTGGGTGGCAGGGGAACACCGGGGAGCTGTTTTTT,CASSAGWQGNTGELFF,TRBJ2-2,TRBV11-2,NA,16,NA
TGTGCCAGCAGCGATCCGGGACTAGCTCCCAATGAGCAGTTCTTC,CASSDPGLAPNEQFF,TRBJ2-1,TRBV9,NA,15,TRBD2
TGTGCCAGCAGCACTAACAGGGGGCTCCCCTACGAGCAGTACTTC,CASSTNRGLPYEQYF,TRBJ2-7,TRBV5-5,NA,15,TRBD1
TGTGCCACCAGCAGATTGGGACAGGGGACCTATAGCAATCAGCCCCAGCATTTT,CATSRLGQGTYSNQPQHF,TRBJ1-5,TRBV15,NA,18,TRBD1
TGTGCCAGCACCACCGGTATCCTCTCCACCTACGAGCAGTACTTC,CASTTGILSTYEQYF,TRBJ2-7,TRBV9,NA,15,NA
TGTGCCACTCTGACAGAGAAAGAGACCCAGTACTTC,CATLTEKETQYF,TRBJ2-5,TRBV6-5,NA,12,NA
TGCGCCAGCAGCCAAGGACAGGGGGTCTACGAGCAGTACTTC,CASSQGQGVYEQYF,TRBJ2-7,TRBV4-1,NA,14,TRBD1
TGTGCCAGCAGTTTATGGAGTAGCGGGGAGTACAATGAGCAGTTCTTC,CASSLWSSGEYNEQFF,TRBJ2-1,TRBV27,NA,16,TRBD2